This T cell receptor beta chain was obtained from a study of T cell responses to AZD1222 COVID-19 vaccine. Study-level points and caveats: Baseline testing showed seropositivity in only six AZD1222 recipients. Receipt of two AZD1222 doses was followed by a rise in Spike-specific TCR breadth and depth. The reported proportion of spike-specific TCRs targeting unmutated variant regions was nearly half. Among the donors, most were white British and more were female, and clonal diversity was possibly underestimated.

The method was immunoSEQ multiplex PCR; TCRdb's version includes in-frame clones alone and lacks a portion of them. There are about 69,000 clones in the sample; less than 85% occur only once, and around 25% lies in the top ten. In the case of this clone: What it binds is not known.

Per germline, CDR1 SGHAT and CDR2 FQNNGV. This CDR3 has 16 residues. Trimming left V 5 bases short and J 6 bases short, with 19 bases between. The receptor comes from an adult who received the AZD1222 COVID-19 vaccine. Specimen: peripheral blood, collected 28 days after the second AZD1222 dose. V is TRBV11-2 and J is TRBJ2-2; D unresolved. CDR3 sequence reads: CASSVTPRLGPGELFF. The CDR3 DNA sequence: TGTGCCAGCAGCGTTACCCCACGACTCGGTCCCGGGGAGCTGTTTTTT.